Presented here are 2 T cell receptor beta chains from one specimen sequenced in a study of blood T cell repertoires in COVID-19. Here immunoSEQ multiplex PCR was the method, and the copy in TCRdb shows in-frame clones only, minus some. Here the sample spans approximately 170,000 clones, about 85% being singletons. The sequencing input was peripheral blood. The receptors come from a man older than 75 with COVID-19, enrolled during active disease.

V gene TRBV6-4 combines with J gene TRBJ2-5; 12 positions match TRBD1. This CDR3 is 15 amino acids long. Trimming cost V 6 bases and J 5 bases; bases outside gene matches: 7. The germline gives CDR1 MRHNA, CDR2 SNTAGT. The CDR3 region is CASSPGTGGRETQYF. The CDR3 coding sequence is TGTGCCAGCAGCCCCGGGACAGGGGGCCGTGAGACCCAGTACTTC.

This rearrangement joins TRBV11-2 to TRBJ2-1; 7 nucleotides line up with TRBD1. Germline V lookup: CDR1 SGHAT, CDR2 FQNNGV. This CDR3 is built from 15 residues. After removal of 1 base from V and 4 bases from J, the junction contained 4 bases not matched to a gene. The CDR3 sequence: CASSLVRGSYNEQFF. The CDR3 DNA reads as TGTGCCAGCAGCTTAGTCAGGGGGTCGTACAATGAGCAGTTCTTC.